The TCR beta chain under discussion was sequenced for a study of OX40 agonist ivuxolimab in advanced cancers. Overall study: The patients received agonistic anti-OX40 (CD134) antibody ivuxolimab. Earlier treatment with anti-PD-1, anti-PD-L1 or anti-CTLA-4 was permitted, and 35% to 45% had received some.

Anyone with autoimmune disease history or systemic immunosuppression was excluded. TCRdb keeps only in-frame clones here, not all; method: immunoSEQ multiplex PCR. Here the sample spans 21,000 or so clones, over 65% being singletons. In germline, CDR1 is SGHTA, CDR2 FQGTGA. V dropped 6 bases and J dropped 6; count of bases not matched to a gene: 1. The CDR3 sequence is 12 residues long. The input for sequencing was CD4+ or CD8+ T cells sorted from blood, taken in a trial of the OX40 agonist ivuxolimab. The chain couples TRBV7-3 to TRBJ2-2; the match to TRBD1 covers 7 bases. This clonotype was obtained from an adult with an advanced solid tumor such as melanoma, head and neck, liver or kidney cancer. The CDR3 loop is CASSTGAGELFF. In DNA, the CDR3 is TGTGCCAGCAGTACAGGGGCCGGGGAGCTGTTTTTT. Complete variable domain (other parts from reference TRBV7-3 and TRBJ2-2): GAGVSQTPSNKVTEKGKYVELRCDPISGHTALYWYRQSLGQGPEFLIYFQGTGAADDSGLPNDRFFAVRPEGSVSTLKIQRTERGDSAVYLCASSTGAGELFFGEGSRLTVL.